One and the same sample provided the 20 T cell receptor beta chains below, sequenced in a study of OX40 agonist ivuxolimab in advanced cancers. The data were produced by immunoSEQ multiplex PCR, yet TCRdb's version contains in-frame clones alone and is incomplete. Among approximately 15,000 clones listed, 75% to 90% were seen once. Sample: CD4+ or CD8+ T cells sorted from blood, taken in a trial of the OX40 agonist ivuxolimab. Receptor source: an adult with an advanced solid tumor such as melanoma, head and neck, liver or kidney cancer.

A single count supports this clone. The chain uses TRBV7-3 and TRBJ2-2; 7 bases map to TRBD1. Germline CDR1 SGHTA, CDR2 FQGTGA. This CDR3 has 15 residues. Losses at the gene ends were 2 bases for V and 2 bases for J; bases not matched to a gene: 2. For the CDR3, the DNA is TGTGCCAGCAGCTTAGGGGACAGAAACACCGGGGAGCTGTTTTTT. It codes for CASSLGDRNTGELFF.

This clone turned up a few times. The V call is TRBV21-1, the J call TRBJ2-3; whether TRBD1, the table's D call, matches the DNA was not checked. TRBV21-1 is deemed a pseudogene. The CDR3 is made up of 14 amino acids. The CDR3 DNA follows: TGTGCCAGCAGTGGCAGGGGGCAGTCAGATACGCAGTATTTT. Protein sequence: CASSGRGQSDTQYF.

The DNA of the CDR3 is TGTGCCAGCGGGTTTCAGGGGGTCAACTATGGCTACACCTTC. It yields the protein CASGFQGVNYGYTF. This chain uses TRBV27 with TRBJ1-2, with TRBD1 identical over 7 bases. Germline trimming cut 8 bases from V and 2 bases from J; bases unmatched to any gene: 8. Germline V CDR1 and CDR2: MNHEY, SMNVEV (reference sequence). The CDR3 is made up of 14 amino acids.

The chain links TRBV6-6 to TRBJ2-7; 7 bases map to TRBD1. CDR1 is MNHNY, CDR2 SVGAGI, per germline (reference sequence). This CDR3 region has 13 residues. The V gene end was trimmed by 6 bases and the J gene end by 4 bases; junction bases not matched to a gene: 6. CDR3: CASRRQGIYEQYF. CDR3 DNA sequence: TGTGCCAGCAGGCGACAGGGTATTTACGAGCAGTACTTC.

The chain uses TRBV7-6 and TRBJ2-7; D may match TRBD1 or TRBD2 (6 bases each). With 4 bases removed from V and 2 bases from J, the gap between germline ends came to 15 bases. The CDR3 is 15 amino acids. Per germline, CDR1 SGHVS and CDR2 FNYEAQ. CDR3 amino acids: CASSSYGGPPYEQYF. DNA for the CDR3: TGTGCCAGCAGCTCGTACGGGGGCCCCCCCTACGAGCAGTACTTC.

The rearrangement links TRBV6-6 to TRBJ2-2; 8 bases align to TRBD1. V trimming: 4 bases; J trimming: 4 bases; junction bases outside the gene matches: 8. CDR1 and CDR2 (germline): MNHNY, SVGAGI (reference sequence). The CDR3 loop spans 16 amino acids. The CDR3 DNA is TGTGCCAGCAGTTCCTCAGGGGGCAAGGGCACCGGGGAGCTGTTTTTT. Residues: CASSSSGGKGTGELFF.

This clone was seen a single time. CDR3 residues: CASSEEAVSYGYTF. The CDR3, as DNA: TGTGCCAGCAGTGAAGAAGCGGTGTCCTATGGCTACACCTTC. The rearrangement links TRBV2 to TRBJ1-2; D remains ambiguous. The germline V and J ends were trimmed by 1 base and 4 bases, with 10 bases remaining between them. Looked up from germline, CDR1 is SNHLY and CDR2 is FYNNEI. The length of the CDR3 is 14 residues.

The CDR3 is CASSLDNSNQPQHF. CDR3 coding DNA: TGTGCCAGCAGCTTGGACAATAGCAATCAGCCCCAGCATTTT. The rearrangement uses TRBV5-5 and TRBJ1-5; D uncertain. Germline values: CDR1 SGHKS, CDR2 YYEKEE (reference sequence). The CDR3 loop spans 14 amino acids. V was shortened by 0 bases and J by 0 bases, with 4 bases between the two germline ends.

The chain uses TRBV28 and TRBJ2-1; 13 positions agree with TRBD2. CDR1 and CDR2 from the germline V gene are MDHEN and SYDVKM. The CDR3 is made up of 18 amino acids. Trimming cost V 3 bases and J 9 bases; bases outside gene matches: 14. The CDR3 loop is CASSLQPRLAGGGAEQFF. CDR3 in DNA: TGTGCCAGCAGTTTGCAACCCCGACTAGCGGGGGGCGGAGCTGAGCAGTTCTTC.

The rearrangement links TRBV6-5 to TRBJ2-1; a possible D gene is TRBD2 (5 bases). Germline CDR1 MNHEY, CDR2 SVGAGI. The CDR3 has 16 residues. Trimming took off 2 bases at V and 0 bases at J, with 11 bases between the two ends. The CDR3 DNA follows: TGTGCCAGCAGTTACGCGGGCTTGAGCTCCTACAATGAGCAGTTCTTC. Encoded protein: CASSYAGLSSYNEQFF.

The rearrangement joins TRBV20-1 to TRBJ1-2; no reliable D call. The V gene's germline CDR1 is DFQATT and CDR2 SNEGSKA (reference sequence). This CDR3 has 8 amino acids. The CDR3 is CRGLSYTF. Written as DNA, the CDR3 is TGCAGAGGCCTCAGCTACACCTTC.

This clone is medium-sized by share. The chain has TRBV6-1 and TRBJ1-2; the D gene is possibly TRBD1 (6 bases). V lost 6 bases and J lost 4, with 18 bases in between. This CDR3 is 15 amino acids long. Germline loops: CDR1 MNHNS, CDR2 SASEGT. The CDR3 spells CASSATGTVSYGYTF. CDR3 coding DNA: TGTGCCAGCAGCGCAACAGGGACGGTTAGCTATGGCTACACCTTC.

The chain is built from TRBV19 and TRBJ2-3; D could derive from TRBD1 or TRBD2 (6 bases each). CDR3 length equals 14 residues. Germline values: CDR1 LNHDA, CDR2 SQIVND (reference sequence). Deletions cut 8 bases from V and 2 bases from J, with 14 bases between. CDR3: CASRGTHLTDTQYF. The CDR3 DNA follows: TGTGCCAGTCGCGGGACACACCTCACAGATACGCAGTATTTT.

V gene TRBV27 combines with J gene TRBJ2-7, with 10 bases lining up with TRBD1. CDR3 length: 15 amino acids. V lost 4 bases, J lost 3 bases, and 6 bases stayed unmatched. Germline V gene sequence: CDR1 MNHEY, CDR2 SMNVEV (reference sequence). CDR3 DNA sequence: TGTGCCAGCAGTTGGCGGGGACAGGGGTTCTACGAGCAGTACTTC. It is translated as CASSWRGQGFYEQYF.

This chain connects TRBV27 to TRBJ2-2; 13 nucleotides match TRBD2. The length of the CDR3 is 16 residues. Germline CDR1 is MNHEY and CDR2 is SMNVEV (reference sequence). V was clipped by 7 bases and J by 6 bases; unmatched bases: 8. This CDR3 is CASTPLGTSGAGELFF. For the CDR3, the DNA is TGTGCCAGCACCCCCTTAGGGACTAGCGGGGCCGGGGAGCTGTTTTTT.

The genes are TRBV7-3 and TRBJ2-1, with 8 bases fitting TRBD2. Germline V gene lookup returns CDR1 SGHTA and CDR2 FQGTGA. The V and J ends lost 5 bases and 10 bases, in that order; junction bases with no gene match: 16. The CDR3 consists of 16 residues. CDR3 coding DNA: TGTGCCAGCAGCCAACACACCCTAGCGGGCCCGGGGGAGCAGTTCTTC. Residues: CASSQHTLAGPGEQFF.

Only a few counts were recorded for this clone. DNA of the CDR3: TGTGCCAGCAGTGTACCCAATTCACCCCTCCACTTT. As protein: CASSVPNSPLHF. The chain joins TRBV27 to TRBJ1-6; D is unresolved. Germline CDR1 reads MNHEY; CDR2 reads SMNVEV (reference sequence). The length of the CDR3 is 12 residues. The V gene lost 5 bases and the J gene lost 7 bases, with 6 bases spanning the gap.

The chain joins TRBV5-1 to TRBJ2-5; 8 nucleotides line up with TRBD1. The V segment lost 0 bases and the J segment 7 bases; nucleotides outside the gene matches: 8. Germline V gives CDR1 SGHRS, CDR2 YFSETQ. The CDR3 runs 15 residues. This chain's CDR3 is CASSLEDRGGGTQYF. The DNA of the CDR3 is TGCGCCAGCAGCTTGGAAGACAGGGGTGGGGGGACCCAGTACTTC.

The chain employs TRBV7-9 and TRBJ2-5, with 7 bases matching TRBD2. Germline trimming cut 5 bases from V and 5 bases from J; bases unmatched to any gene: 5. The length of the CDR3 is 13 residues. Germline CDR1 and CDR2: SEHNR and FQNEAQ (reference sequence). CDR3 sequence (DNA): TGTGCCAGCAGCCACCAGGGAGGGGAGACCCAGTACTTC. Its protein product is CASSHQGGETQYF.

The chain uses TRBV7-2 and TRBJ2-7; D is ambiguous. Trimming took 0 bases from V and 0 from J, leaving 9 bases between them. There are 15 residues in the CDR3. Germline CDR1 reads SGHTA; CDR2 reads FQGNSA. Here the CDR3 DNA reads TGTGCCAGCAGCTTAGCTCCCCAGGCCTCCTACGAGCAGTACTTC. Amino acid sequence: CASSLAPQASYEQYF.